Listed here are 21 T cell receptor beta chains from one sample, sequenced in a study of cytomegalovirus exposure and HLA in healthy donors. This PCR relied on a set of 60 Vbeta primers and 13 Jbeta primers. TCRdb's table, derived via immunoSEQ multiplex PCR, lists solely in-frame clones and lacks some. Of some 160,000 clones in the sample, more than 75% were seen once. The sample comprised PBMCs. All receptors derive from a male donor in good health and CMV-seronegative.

The CDR3 DNA sequence: TGTGCCAGCAGATGGACCGACAGGGACACTGAAGCTTTCTTT. Translated: CASRWTDRDTEAFF. The chain employs TRBV5-4 and TRBJ1-1, with 7 bases lining up with TRBD1. This CDR3 has 14 amino acids. Germline loops: CDR1 SGHNT, CDR2 YYREEE (reference sequence). V gave up 5 bases and J gave up 3 bases; unmatched junction bases: 7. Variable domain in full (rest from reference TRBV5-4 and TRBJ1-1): ETGVTQSPTHLIKTRGQQVTLRCSSQSGHNTVSWYQQALGQGPQFIFQYYREEENGRGNFPPRFSGLQFPNYSSELNVNALELDDSALYLCASRWTDRDTEAFFGQGTRLTVV.

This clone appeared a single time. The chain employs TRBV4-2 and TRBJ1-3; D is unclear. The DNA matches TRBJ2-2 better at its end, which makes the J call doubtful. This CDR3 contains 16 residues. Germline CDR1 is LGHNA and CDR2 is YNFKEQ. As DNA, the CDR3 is TGTGCCAGCAGCCACCCCCGTGAATCGGGCACCGGGGAGCTGTTTTTT. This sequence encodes CASSHPRESGTGELFF.

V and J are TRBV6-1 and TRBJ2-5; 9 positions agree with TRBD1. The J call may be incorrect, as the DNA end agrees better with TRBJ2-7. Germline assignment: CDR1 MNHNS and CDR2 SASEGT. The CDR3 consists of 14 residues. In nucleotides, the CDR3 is TGTGCCAGCAGTCAATCCGGGACAGGGAGCGAGCAGTACTTC. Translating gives CASSQSGTGSEQYF.

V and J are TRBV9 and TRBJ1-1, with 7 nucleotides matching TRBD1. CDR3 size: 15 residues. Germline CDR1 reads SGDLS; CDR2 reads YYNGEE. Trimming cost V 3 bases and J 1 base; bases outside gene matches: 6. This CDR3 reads CASSAQGKGNTEAFF. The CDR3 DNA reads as TGTGCCAGCAGCGCACAGGGGAAGGGGAACACTGAAGCTTTCTTT. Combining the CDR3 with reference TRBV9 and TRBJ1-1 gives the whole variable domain DSGVTQTPKHLITATGQRVTLRCSPRSGDLSVYWYQQSLDQGLQFLIQYYNGEERAKGNILERFSAQQFPDLHSELNLSSLELGDSALYFCASSAQGKGNTEAFFGQGTRLTVV.

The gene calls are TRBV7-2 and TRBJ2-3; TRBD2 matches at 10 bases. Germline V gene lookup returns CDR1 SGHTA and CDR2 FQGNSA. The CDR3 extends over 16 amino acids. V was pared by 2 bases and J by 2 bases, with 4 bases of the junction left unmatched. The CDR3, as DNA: TGTGCCAGCAGCTTACTAGCGGGGGCTCCCACAGATACGCAGTATTTT. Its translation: CASSLLAGAPTDTQYF.

Here the CDR3 reads CASSLGTSPYEQYF. The CDR3, as DNA: TGTGCCAGCAGCTTAGGAACGAGTCCCTACGAGCAGTACTTC. The chain has TRBV7-8 and TRBJ2-7, with unresolved D. Deletions cut 1 base from V and 2 bases from J, with 9 bases between. The CDR3 covers 14 residues. Germline V gene data show CDR1 as SGHVS and CDR2 as FQNEAQ.

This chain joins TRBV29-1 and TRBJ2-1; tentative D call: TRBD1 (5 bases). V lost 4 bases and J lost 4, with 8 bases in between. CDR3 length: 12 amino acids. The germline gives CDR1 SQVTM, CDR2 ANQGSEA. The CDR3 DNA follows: TGCAGCGTTGGCAGGGATTACAATGAGCAGTTCTTC. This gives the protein CSVGRDYNEQFF.

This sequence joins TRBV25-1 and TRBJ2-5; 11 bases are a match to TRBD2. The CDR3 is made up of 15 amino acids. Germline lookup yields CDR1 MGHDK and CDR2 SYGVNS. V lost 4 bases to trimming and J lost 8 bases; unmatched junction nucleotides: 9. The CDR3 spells CASSGLAGGPLTQYF. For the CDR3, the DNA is TGTGCCAGCAGTGGGCTAGCGGGGGGTCCACTAACCCAGTACTTC.

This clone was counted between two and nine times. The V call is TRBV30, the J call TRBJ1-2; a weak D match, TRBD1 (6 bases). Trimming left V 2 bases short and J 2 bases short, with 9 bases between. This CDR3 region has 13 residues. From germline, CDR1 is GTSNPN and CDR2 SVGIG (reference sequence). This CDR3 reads CAWSPDRNYGYTF. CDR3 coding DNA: TGTGCCTGGAGTCCCGACAGGAACTATGGCTACACCTTC.

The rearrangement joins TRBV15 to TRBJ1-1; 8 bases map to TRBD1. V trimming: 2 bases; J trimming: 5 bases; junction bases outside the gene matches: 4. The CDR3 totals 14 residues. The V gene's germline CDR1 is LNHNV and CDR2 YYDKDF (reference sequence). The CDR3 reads CATSRRTGRTEAFF. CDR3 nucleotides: TGTGCCACCAGCAGAAGGACAGGGAGAACTGAAGCTTTCTTT.

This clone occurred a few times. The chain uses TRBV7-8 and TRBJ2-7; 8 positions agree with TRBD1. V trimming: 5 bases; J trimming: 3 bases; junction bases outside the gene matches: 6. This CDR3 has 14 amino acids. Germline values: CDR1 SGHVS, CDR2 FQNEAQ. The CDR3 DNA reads TGTGCCAGCAGCGGGGGACAGGTCCGCTACGAGCAGTACTTC. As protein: CASSGGQVRYEQYF.

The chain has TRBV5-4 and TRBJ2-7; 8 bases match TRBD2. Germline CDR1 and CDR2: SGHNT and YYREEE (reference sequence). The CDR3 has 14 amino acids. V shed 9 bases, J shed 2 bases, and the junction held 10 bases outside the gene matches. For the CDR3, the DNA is TGTGCCACCTATCCGGGGGGGCGCCCCTACGAGCAGTACTTC. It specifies CATYPGGRPYEQYF.

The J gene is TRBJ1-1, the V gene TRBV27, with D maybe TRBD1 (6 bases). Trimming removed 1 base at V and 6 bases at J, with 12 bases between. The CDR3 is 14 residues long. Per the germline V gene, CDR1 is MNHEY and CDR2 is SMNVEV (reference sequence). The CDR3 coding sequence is TGTGCCAGCAGTTTATTTATGGGGGCAGCTGAAGCTTTCTTT. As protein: CASSLFMGAAEAFF.

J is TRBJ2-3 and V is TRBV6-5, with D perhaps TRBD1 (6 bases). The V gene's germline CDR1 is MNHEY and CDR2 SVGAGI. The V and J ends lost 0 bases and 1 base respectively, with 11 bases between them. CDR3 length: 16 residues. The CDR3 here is CASSYSGGLGTDTQYF. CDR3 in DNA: TGTGCCAGCAGTTACTCAGGGGGTCTAGGCACAGATACGCAGTATTTT.

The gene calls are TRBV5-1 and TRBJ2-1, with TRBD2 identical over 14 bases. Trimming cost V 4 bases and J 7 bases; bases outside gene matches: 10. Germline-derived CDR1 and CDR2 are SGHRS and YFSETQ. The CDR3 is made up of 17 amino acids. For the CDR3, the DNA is TGCGCCAGCAGCCCGACTAGCGGGAGGGCCTCGAGGAATGAGCAGTTCTTC. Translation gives CASSPTSGRASRNEQFF.

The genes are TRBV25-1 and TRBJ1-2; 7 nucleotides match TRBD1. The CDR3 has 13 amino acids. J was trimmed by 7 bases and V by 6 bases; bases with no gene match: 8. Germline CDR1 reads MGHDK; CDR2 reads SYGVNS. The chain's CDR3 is CASSRDRAGGYTF. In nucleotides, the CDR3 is TGTGCCAGCAGCCGCGACAGGGCGGGTGGCTACACCTTC.

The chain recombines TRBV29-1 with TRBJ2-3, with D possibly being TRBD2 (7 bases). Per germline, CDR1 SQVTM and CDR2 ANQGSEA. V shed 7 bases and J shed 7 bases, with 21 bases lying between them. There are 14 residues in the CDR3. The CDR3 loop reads CSADRGAERNTQYF. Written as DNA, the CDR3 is TGCAGCGCCGACCGGGGGGCGGAACGGAATACGCAGTATTTT.

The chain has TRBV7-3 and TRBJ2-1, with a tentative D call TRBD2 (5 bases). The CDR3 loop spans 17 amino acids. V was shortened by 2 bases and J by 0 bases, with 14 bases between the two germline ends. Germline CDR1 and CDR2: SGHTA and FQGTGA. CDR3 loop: CASSLALGVDSYNEQFF. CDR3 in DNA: TGTGCCAGCAGCTTAGCCTTGGGAGTCGACTCCTACAATGAGCAGTTCTTC.

In DNA, the CDR3 is TGTGCCAGCAGTTCCCTAGGGGTCGGCTCTGGAAACACCATATATTTT. It yields the protein CASSSLGVGSGNTIYF. The V call is TRBV6-5, the J call TRBJ1-3; tentative D call: TRBD1 (5 bases). Germline CDR1 MNHEY, CDR2 SVGAGI. Deletions cut 4 bases from V and 0 bases from J, with 13 bases between. CDR3 length equals 16 residues.

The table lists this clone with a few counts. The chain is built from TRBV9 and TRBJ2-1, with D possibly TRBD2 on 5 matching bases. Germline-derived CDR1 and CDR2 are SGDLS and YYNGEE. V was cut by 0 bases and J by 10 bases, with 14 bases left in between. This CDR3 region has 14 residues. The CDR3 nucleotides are TGTGCCAGCAGCGTAGCGGGAACAACCAAGGAGCAGTTCTTC. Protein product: CASSVAGTTKEQFF.

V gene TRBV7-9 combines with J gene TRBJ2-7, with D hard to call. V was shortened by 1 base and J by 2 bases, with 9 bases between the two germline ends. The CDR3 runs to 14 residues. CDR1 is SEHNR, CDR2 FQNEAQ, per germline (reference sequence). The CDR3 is CASSLVPRTYEQYF. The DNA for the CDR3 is TGTGCCAGCAGCTTAGTTCCGAGAACCTACGAGCAGTACTTC.